The 32 T cell receptor beta chains presented below share a single source sample, sequenced in a study of T cells in Graves' hyperthyroidism and ophthalmopathy. The TCR beta CDR3 regions underwent amplification using RNA transcripts as the source. The study used the HTBI primer set for a first-round RT-PCR of the TCR CDR3. TCRdb used MiXCR to reprocess the multiplex PCR reads, holding one entry per CDR3 protein. The sample lists more than 250,000 distinct CDR3 sequences; roughly 15% were seen once. What was sequenced was blood. These TCRs come from a woman in her fifties or sixties with Graves' hyperthyroidism that later progressed to Graves' ophthalmopathy.

This clonotype was counted ten times or more. The gene calls are TRBV28 and TRBJ2-7, with D perhaps TRBD2 (6 bases). There are 11 residues in the CDR3. The V gene's germline CDR1 is MDHEN and CDR2 SYDVKM. Trimming pared 11 bases from V and 3 bases from J, leaving 11 bases between. The CDR3 is CASGGIYEQYF. DNA of the CDR3: TGTGCCTCTGGGGGGATCTACGAGCAGTACTTC.

This clonotype appeared many times. This chain links TRBV28 with TRBJ1-1; perhaps TRBD1 as D (6 bases). CDR1 is MDHEN and CDR2 is SYDVKM in the germline V gene. V shed 5 bases and J shed 3 bases, with 13 bases lying between them. CDR3 size: 14 residues. The CDR3 region is CASSAGVPYTEAFF. The CDR3 region has the DNA TGTGCCAGCAGTGCAGGGGTCCCGTACACTGAAGCTTTCTTT. Combining the CDR3 with reference TRBV28 and TRBJ1-1 gives the whole variable domain DVKVTQSSRYLVKRTGEKVFLECVQDMDHENMFWYRQDPGLGLRLIYFSYDVKMKEKGDIPEGYSVSREKKERFSLILESASTNQTSMYLCASSAGVPYTEAFFGQGTRLTVV.

The chain combines TRBV9 with TRBJ2-7; 9 positions match TRBD2. Germline trimming cut 5 bases from V and 2 bases from J; bases unmatched to any gene: 8. The V gene's germline CDR1 is SGDLS and CDR2 YYNGEE. The CDR3 is 15 residues long. CDR3 coding DNA: TGTGCCAGCAGTCTAAATAGCGGGAGTCCCTACGAGCAGTACTTC. Protein product: CASSLNSGSPYEQYF. Using reference TRBV9 and TRBJ2-7 for the parts outside the CDR3, the full variable domain is DSGVTQTPKHLITATGQRVTLRCSPRSGDLSVYWYQQSLDQGLQFLIQYYNGEERAKGNILERFSAQQFPDLHSELNLSSLELGDSALYFCASSLNSGSPYEQYFGPGTRLTVT.

As for this clonotype: A clone one base away is much larger, so this may be a read error. This chain joins TRBV6-1 and TRBJ2-2; TRBD2 is a possible D gene (5 bases). The germline gives CDR1 MNHNS, CDR2 SASEGT. The CDR3 covers 18 residues. V gave up 2 bases and J gave up 0 bases, with 16 bases separating them. The CDR3 spells CASSENLWRSANTGELFF. CDR3 nucleotides: TGTGCCAGCAGTGAAAATTTGTGGAGGTCCGCGAACACCGGGGAGCTGTTTTTT.

In this sample, this clonotype turned up many times. The V and J genes are TRBV27 and TRBJ1-2; a weak D match, TRBD1 (6 bases). This CDR3 comprises 13 residues. The germline V and J ends were trimmed by 5 bases and 6 bases, with 13 bases remaining between them. The germline CDR1 and CDR2 sequences are MNHEY and SMNVEV (reference sequence). CDR3: CASSRRDTDGYTF. The CDR3, as DNA: TGTGCCAGCAGTCGCCGGGACACGGATGGCTACACCTTC.

Of note for this clonotype: The junction and the germline gene differ at one end; a read error may be behind it. The CDR3 DNA reads TGTGCCGGCAGTCCCCGGGTAGCGGACAACTACGAGCAGTACTTC. The encoded protein is CAGSPRVADNYEQYF. The J gene is TRBJ2-7, the V gene TRBV6-1; possible D gene TRBD2, 6 bases. In germline, CDR1 is MNHNS, CDR2 SASEGT. The CDR3 runs to 15 residues.

This clonotype showed up many times. This chain joins TRBV29-1 and TRBJ2-7; 8 bases are shared with TRBD2. The CDR3 length is 12 residues. V was clipped by 3 bases and J by 4 bases; unmatched bases: 2. Germline V gene sequence: CDR1 SQVTM, CDR2 ANQGSEA. The CDR3 here is CSVERGAYEQYF. Here the CDR3 DNA reads TGCAGCGTTGAGCGGGGGGCATACGAGCAGTACTTC.

This clonotype has ten or more counts. The chain uses TRBV12-3 or TRBV12-4 and TRBJ1-1; D remains ambiguous. This CDR3 spans 14 amino acids. V was pared by 5 bases and J by 5 bases, with 15 bases between. The CDR3 DNA is TGTGCCAGCAGTCCCCACGCGTTAGGAACTGAAGCTTTCTTT. Translating gives CASSPHALGTEAFF.

The table lists this clonotype with a count of one. V is TRBV2 and J is TRBJ2-1, with a weak D call TRBD2 (6 bases). The CDR3 length is 11 residues. Trimming removed 2 bases at V and 15 bases at J, with 11 bases between. The germline CDR1 and CDR2 sequences are SNHLY and FYNNEI. CDR3 residues: CASSERDLPFF. CDR3 nucleotide sequence: TGTGCCAGCAGTGAAAGGGACTTACCGTTCTTC. Filled out from reference TRBV2 and TRBJ2-1, the complete variable domain reads EPEVTQTPSHQVTQMGQEVILRCVPISNHLYFYWYRQILGQKVEFLVSFYNNEISEKSEIFDDQFSVERPDGSNFTLKIRSTKLEDSAMYFCASSERDLPFFGPGTRLTVL.

The chain has TRBV14 and TRBJ2-3; D is possibly TRBD2 (5 bases). The CDR3 sequence is 13 residues long. With 1 base removed from V and 6 bases from J, the gap between germline ends came to 8 bases. Germline V gene sequence: CDR1 SGHDN, CDR2 FVKESK. The CDR3 DNA reads as TGTGCCAGCAGCCAAGTTGGCGGGGATACGCAGTATTTT. Translating gives CASSQVGGDTQYF.

There are many counts of this clonotype. The chain joins TRBV20-1 to TRBJ2-7; D may be TRBD2 (6 bases). The CDR3 loop spans 14 amino acids. V lost 3 bases to trimming and J lost 4 bases, with 16 bases between them. Germline assignment: CDR1 DFQATT and CDR2 SNEGSKA (reference sequence). This chain's CDR3 is CSARPPAGTYEQYF. The CDR3 DNA is TGCAGTGCTAGGCCCCCGGCGGGAACGTACGAGCAGTACTTC.

The chain links TRBV29-1 to TRBJ2-5, with a possible D match to TRBD2 (5 bases). The V end was cut by 7 bases, the J end by 7 bases, with 28 bases between. Germline V gives CDR1 SQVTM, CDR2 ANQGSEA. This CDR3 has 16 amino acids. CDR3 sequence reads: CSALIKEVRGLGTQYF. The CDR3 DNA reads as TGCAGCGCTCTCATCAAAGAGGTCCGGGGTCTGGGGACCCAGTACTTC.

This clonotype was observed many times. This chain links TRBV7-3 with TRBJ2-3, with 7 bases aligning to TRBD2. J gave up 0 bases and V 0 bases, and 6 bases lay outside the gene matches. Germline V lookup: CDR1 SGHTA, CDR2 FQGTGA. The CDR3 has 17 amino acids. The CDR3 loop reads CASSLTASGSSTDTQYF. The CDR3 DNA reads TGTGCCAGCAGCTTAACAGCTAGCGGATCAAGCACAGATACGCAGTATTTT. The whole variable domain, filled in from reference TRBV7-3 and TRBJ2-3, reads GAGVSQTPSNKVTEKGKYVELRCDPISGHTALYWYRQSLGQGPEFLIYFQGTGAADDSGLPNDRFFAVRPEGSVSTLKIQRTERGDSAVYLCASSLTASGSSTDTQYFGPGTRLTVL.

Points on this clonotype: This may stem from a read error, because a much larger clone lies one nucleotide away. This chain connects TRBV3-1 to TRBJ2-1, with D tentatively TRBD1 or TRBD2 (6 bases each). This CDR3 has 13 amino acids. Trimming left V 3 bases short and J 12 bases short, with 15 bases between. Looked up from germline, CDR1 is LGHDT and CDR2 is YNNKEL (reference sequence). The CDR3 DNA reads TGTGCCAGCAGCCAGACGGGAGAAGGGGGGCAGTTCTTC. It is translated as CASSQTGEGGQFF.

The chain has TRBV20-1 and TRBJ2-1; D is perhaps TRBD1 or TRBD2 (5 bases each). The V gene's germline CDR1 is DFQATT and CDR2 SNEGSKA (reference sequence). There are 14 residues in the CDR3. V gave up 7 bases and J gave up 1 base, with 14 bases separating them. The CDR3 sequence: CSGMRGGSYNEQFF. The CDR3 nucleotides read TGCAGTGGTATGAGGGGTGGGTCCTACAATGAGCAGTTCTTC.

At least ten counts were recorded for this clonotype. This chain uses TRBV20-1 with TRBJ2-1, with 7 bases that match TRBD2. Germline CDR1 is DFQATT and CDR2 is SNEGSKA (reference sequence). V lost 3 bases to trimming and J lost 5 bases; unmatched junction nucleotides: 10. The length of the CDR3 is 15 residues. The CDR3: CSARDGPGGNNEQFF. The CDR3 DNA follows: TGCAGTGCTAGGGACGGTCCGGGAGGTAACAATGAGCAGTTCTTC.

The chain carries TRBV30 and TRBJ1-2, with D possibly being TRBD1 (6 bases). The germline gives CDR1 GTSNPN, CDR2 SVGIG (reference sequence). The CDR3 is made up of 16 amino acids. The V end was cut by 4 bases, the J end by 6 bases, with 24 bases between. CDR3 loop: CAWKVGVFGGRDGYTF. CDR3 bases: TGTGCCTGGAAGGTTGGGGTGTTTGGGGGGCGCGATGGCTACACCTTC. Full variable domain (rest looked up from reference TRBV30 and TRBJ1-2): SQTIHQWPATLVQPVGSPLSLECTVEGTSNPNLYWYRQAAGRGLQLLFYSVGIGQISSEVPQNLSASRPQDRQFILSSKKLLLSDSGFYLCAWKVGVFGGRDGYTFGSGTRLTVV.

In this sample, this clonotype turned up many times. J is TRBJ2-1 and V is TRBV7-9; D is ambiguous. The CDR3 is made up of 12 amino acids. The V gene's germline CDR1 is SEHNR and CDR2 FQNEAQ (reference sequence). The V gene lost 7 bases and the J gene lost 7 bases, with 11 bases spanning the gap. The CDR3 spells CASTYRPNEQFF. DNA for the CDR3: TGTGCCAGCACCTACCGGCCAAATGAGCAGTTCTTC. The variable domain in full, completed from reference TRBV7-9 and TRBJ2-1, reads DTGVSQNPRHKITKRGQNVTFRCDPISEHNRLYWYRQTLGQGPEFLTYFQNEAQLEKSRLLSDRFSAERPKGSFSTLEIQRTEQGDSAMYLCASTYRPNEQFFGPGTRLTVL.

In this sample, this clonotype turned up many times. The V gene is TRBV12-3 or TRBV12-4, the J gene TRBJ2-1; weak D call: TRBD2 (5 bases). The CDR3 is made up of 15 amino acids. V was pared by 5 bases and J by 5 bases, with 16 bases between. CDR3 region: CASSHRRLPDNEQFF. CDR3 nucleotide sequence: TGTGCCAGCAGTCATCGGAGGCTCCCCGACAATGAGCAGTTCTTC.

The rearrangement uses TRBV5-1 and TRBJ2-4; D is unclear. The CDR3 has 14 residues. CDR1 and CDR2 (germline): SGHRS, YFSETQ. V lost 2 bases and J lost 7, with 13 bases in between. The CDR3 bases are TGCGCCAGCAGCTTCTTCGGCCGCGAGAACATTCAGTACTTC. Translating gives CASSFFGRENIQYF.

This clonotype was found many times. V gene TRBV20-1 combines with J gene TRBJ1-2; 7 bases are shared with TRBD1. The CDR3 covers 14 residues. V lost 3 bases, J lost 7 bases, and 11 bases stayed unmatched. Germline V gene sequence: CDR1 DFQATT, CDR2 SNEGSKA (reference sequence). This CDR3 is CSASSATGIVGYTF. The CDR3 region has the DNA TGCAGTGCTAGCTCTGCGACAGGGATTGTTGGCTACACCTTC.

This clonotype was seen many times. CDR3 in DNA: TGTGCCAGCAGCCAGGGGGCGGCTCAGCCCCAGCATTTT. Translation: CASSQGAAQPQHF. V and J are TRBV2 and TRBJ1-5; 8 bases fit TRBD1. The germline V gene encodes CDR1 SNHLY and CDR2 FYNNEI. V lost 6 bases, J lost 6 bases, and 4 bases stayed unmatched. The CDR3 length is 13 residues.

In this sample, this clonotype turned up many times. In nucleotides, the CDR3 is TGTGCCAGCAGTTTAACGGTCTCCTATAATTCACCCCTCCACTTT. It is translated as CASSLTVSYNSPLHF. The chain links TRBV27 to TRBJ1-6; D remains ambiguous. Germline V gene data show CDR1 as MNHEY and CDR2 as SMNVEV (reference sequence). Trimming took off 2 bases at V and 0 bases at J, with 5 bases between the two ends. The CDR3 sequence is 15 residues long.

This rearrangement joins TRBV18 to TRBJ2-1; 12 nucleotides agree with TRBD2. V shed 4 bases and J 6 bases; nucleotides not matched to a gene: 7. The CDR3 spans 16 residues. The germline CDR1 and CDR2 sequences are KGHSH and LQKENI. The CDR3 here is CASSRRLAGGPNEQFF. CDR3 nucleotide sequence: TGTGCCAGCTCACGACGGCTAGCGGGAGGGCCCAATGAGCAGTTCTTC.

This clonotype was counted ten times or more. The rearrangement uses TRBV18 and TRBJ1-2; no clear D. Germline V gene data show CDR1 as KGHSH and CDR2 as LQKENI. V was clipped by 3 bases and J by 5 bases, with 10 bases between them. This CDR3 has 13 residues. The CDR3, as DNA: TGTGCCAGCTCACCGGAGGGATCTTATGGCTACACCTTC. This sequence encodes CASSPEGSYGYTF.

The V gene is TRBV5-6, the J gene TRBJ2-7; D is possibly TRBD2 (6 bases). The V end was cut by 3 bases, the J end by 6 bases, with 13 bases between. Germline-derived CDR1 and CDR2 are SGHDT and YYEEEE. The CDR3 totals 13 residues. The CDR3 nucleotides are TGTGCCAGCAGCTCAATGGGAGGACGCGAGCAGTACTTC. This gives the protein CASSSMGGREQYF.

This clonotype has a count of ten or more. This chain connects TRBV7-2 to TRBJ2-7, with no clear D. V gave up 1 base and J gave up 0 bases, with 7 bases separating them. The CDR3 extends over 14 amino acids. Germline V gene data show CDR1 as SGHTA and CDR2 as FQGNSA. CDR3 in amino acids: CASSLGPVSYEQYF. In nucleotides, the CDR3 is TGTGCCAGCAGCTTAGGGCCCGTCTCCTACGAGCAGTACTTC.

This clonotype was recorded many times. The V call is TRBV6-1, the J call TRBJ2-7; the D is unclear. Germline loops: CDR1 MNHNS, CDR2 SASEGT. Trimming left V 7 bases short and J 6 bases short, with 10 bases between. The CDR3 covers 11 residues. The CDR3 is CASTWWGEQYF. CDR3 nucleotide sequence: TGTGCCAGCACCTGGTGGGGCGAGCAGTACTTC.

This clonotype was counted only a few times. V gene TRBV7-2 combines with J gene TRBJ1-6; 7 bases are shared with TRBD1. This CDR3 has 16 residues. J was trimmed by 7 bases and V by 5 bases; bases with no gene match: 11. From germline, CDR1 is SGHTA and CDR2 FQGNSA. The chain's CDR3 is CASSARTGLRNSPLHF. CDR3 DNA: TGTGCCAGCAGCGCGAGGACAGGCCTTAGGAATTCACCCCTCCACTTT.

The table lists this clonotype with many counts. This rearrangement joins TRBV5-1 to TRBJ2-1, with D unresolved. The CDR3 totals 14 residues. From germline, CDR1 is SGHRS and CDR2 YFSETQ. V was cut by 6 bases and J by 6 bases, with 16 bases left in between. Here the CDR3 reads CASTLTTARNEQFF. The CDR3 DNA follows: TGCGCCAGCACGTTGACAACCGCACGCAATGAGCAGTTCTTC.

A note on this clonotype: Just one base apart from a much larger clone, this may be a read error. This chain connects TRBV5-1 to TRBJ2-2; TRBD1 agrees at 8 bases. The V and J ends lost 4 bases and 10 bases, in that order; junction bases with no gene match: 12. Germline V lookup: CDR1 SGHRS, CDR2 YFSETQ. The CDR3 has 15 amino acids. The CDR3 sequence is CASSTRDRNPEELFF. In DNA, the CDR3 is TGCGCCAGCAGCACCCGGGACAGGAATCCCGAGGAGCTGTTTTTT.

This clonotype was recorded many times. This chain uses TRBV30 with TRBJ2-3, with D maybe TRBD2 (5 bases). The CDR3 runs 15 residues. Germline V lookup: CDR1 GTSNPN, CDR2 SVGIG (reference sequence). Trimming shortened V by 3 bases and J by 0 bases, and 13 bases separated the two germline ends. The CDR3 bases are TGTGCCTGGAGCAAAATAGGGAGAAGCACAGATACGCAGTATTTT. Translated: CAWSKIGRSTDTQYF.